This is a list of T cell receptor beta chains from one sample in a study of blood T cells in healthy people across ages. TCRdb re-called the 5' RACE reads with MiXCR, one entry per CDR3 protein. The sample comprises roughly 1.6 million distinct CDR3 sequences, roughly 32% of which are singletons, and around 11% rests with the top ten. The sample consisted of blood. The receptor source for this set is a woman aged 25-40 years in good health. Both conserved end residues are trimmed from each CDR3. Each record gives: V gene, J gene, CDR3 protein.

v_call: TRBV20-1; j_call: TRBJ2-1; cdr3_aa: SARDMTSPSSYNEQF
v_call: TRBV7-3; j_call: TRBJ2-1; cdr3_aa: ATARTSDHNEQF
v_call: TRBV7-8; j_call: TRBJ2-1; cdr3_aa: ASSSHPRGPNEQF
v_call: TRBV7-9; j_call: TRBJ1-2; cdr3_aa: ASSLARGQDGYT
v_call: TRBV30; j_call: TRBJ1-2; cdr3_aa: AWRRTGAGSYGYT
v_call: TRBV6-1; j_call: TRBJ2-1; cdr3_aa: ASSAHHQGEGYYNEQF
v_call: TRBV11-2; j_call: TRBJ1-2; cdr3_aa: ASSTSDTRNRIYGYT
v_call: TRBV20-1; j_call: TRBJ1-5; cdr3_aa: SATLGGWPQH
v_call: TRBV3-1; j_call: TRBJ2-7; cdr3_aa: ASSQTLWAGNYEQY
v_call: TRBV29-1; j_call: TRBJ2-7; cdr3_aa: SVLAPTYEQY
v_call: TRBV12-3/TRBV12-4; j_call: TRBJ1-6; cdr3_aa: ASNFHRDGYNSPLH
v_call: TRBV6-1; j_call: TRBJ1-1; cdr3_aa: ASSAFRTQLEAF
v_call: TRBV10-3; j_call: TRBJ1-2; cdr3_aa: AISESTGQGASNYGYT
v_call: TRBV10-1; j_call: TRBJ2-3; cdr3_aa: ASSGQGVTDTQY
v_call: TRBV7-9; j_call: TRBJ1-6; cdr3_aa: ASSQGHPSSYNSPLH
v_call: TRBV2; j_call: TRBJ2-2; cdr3_aa: ASSQTSNTGELF
v_call: TRBV7-9; j_call: TRBJ2-7; cdr3_aa: ASRDLRDEQY
v_call: TRBV24-1; j_call: TRBJ2-5; cdr3_aa: ATSDFTASFQETQY
v_call: TRBV28; j_call: TRBJ1-4; cdr3_aa: ASSAPPRLVGDEKLF
v_call: TRBV29-1; j_call: TRBJ1-1; cdr3_aa: SVEPQDRGLGGAF
v_call: TRBV3-1; j_call: TRBJ2-3; cdr3_aa: ASSRPTSGGAGSTDTQY
v_call: TRBV10-3; j_call: TRBJ1-2; cdr3_aa: AISPVGVNYGYT
v_call: TRBV6-1; j_call: TRBJ2-3; cdr3_aa: ASSGGSGSWDTQY
v_call: TRBV20-1; j_call: TRBJ2-7; cdr3_aa: SATTGTPSSYEQY
v_call: TRBV3-1; j_call: TRBJ2-1; cdr3_aa: ASSQDWGSGAGGYNEQF
v_call: TRBV12-3/TRBV12-4; j_call: TRBJ2-3; cdr3_aa: ASSHRDGDTQY
v_call: TRBV20-1; j_call: TRBJ2-7; cdr3_aa: SASGPAGQPRGYEQY
v_call: TRBV29-1; j_call: TRBJ1-2; cdr3_aa: SVERGDYGYT
v_call: TRBV7-3; j_call: TRBJ2-1; cdr3_aa: ASSEKGLAGIYNEQF
v_call: TRBV7-9; j_call: TRBJ2-1; cdr3_aa: ASSKQRGDEQF
v_call: TRBV20-1; j_call: TRBJ2-1; cdr3_aa: SALSGGAGNEQF
v_call: TRBV2; j_call: TRBJ2-3; cdr3_aa: ARAGSEEQY
v_call: TRBV5-1; j_call: TRBJ2-1; cdr3_aa: ASSSPPSGERNEQF
v_call: TRBV2; j_call: TRBJ2-2; cdr3_aa: ASGQVSGELF
v_call: TRBV20-1; j_call: TRBJ1-2; cdr3_aa: SARAGRRGYT
v_call: TRBV7-2; j_call: TRBJ1-1; cdr3_aa: ASSLVALMNTEAF
v_call: TRBV5-1; j_call: TRBJ2-6; cdr3_aa: ASSGTSGGSGANVLT
v_call: TRBV5-5; j_call: TRBJ2-5; cdr3_aa: ASSHDGEGQETRY
v_call: TRBV12-3/TRBV12-4; j_call: TRBJ2-1; cdr3_aa: ASSPDRSPYNEQF
v_call: TRBV6-2/TRBV6-3; j_call: TRBJ1-5; cdr3_aa: ASSYPPYIQGQPQH
v_call: TRBV6-5; j_call: TRBJ2-1; cdr3_aa: ASSYWAGTSNHNEQF
v_call: TRBV6-6; j_call: TRBJ1-2; cdr3_aa: ASRDLTNYGYT
v_call: TRBV7-9; j_call: TRBJ1-6; cdr3_aa: ASSPMSGQGNSPLH
v_call: TRBV18; j_call: TRBJ1-2; cdr3_aa: ASSPNGVDGYT
v_call: TRBV2; j_call: TRBJ1-2; cdr3_aa: ASSSGTGRDGYT
v_call: TRBV5-1; j_call: TRBJ2-7; cdr3_aa: TSAQTSGRIDEQY